This TCR beta chain was recorded in a study of blood T cell repertoires in COVID-19. Study context: Italy, Spain and the United States were the sources of the convalescent and acute COVID-19 samples. PBMCs, B-cell-depleted T cells, or T cells provided the cDNA or gDNA that made up the material.

Germline V CDR1 and CDR2: MNHEY, SMNVEV (reference sequence). The CDR3 contains 14 residues. V was clipped by 5 bases and J by 3 bases, with 11 bases between them. This clone was seen once. In the source study's methods: Using reference gene primer amplification, nucleated cell counts were estimated. The repertoire was sequenced with immunoSEQ multiplex PCR; TCRdb's copy has only in-frame clones and lacks some. V and J calls and clone size follow that table, whereas D and trimming were derived from the DNA. The top ten clones hold under 9.5% of a sample with around 190,000 clones, 85% to 90% of them seen once.

What was sequenced was peripheral blood. The chain couples TRBV27 to TRBJ2-1; the D gene is possibly TRBD1 (6 bases). The sequence came from a woman in her sixties or seventies with acute or convalescent COVID-19. The CDR3 DNA reads TGTGCCAGCAGTCCGGACAGACTCTACAATGAGCAGTTCTTC. Protein product: CASSPDRLYNEQFF.